This TCR beta chain was retrieved from a study of response to subunit inactivated influenza vaccine. TCRdb re-called the RT-PCR reads with MiXCR, one entry per CDR3 protein. The profile shows around 750,000 distinct CDR3 sequences, less than 25% of them singletons. Study-wide results and caveats: Authors suggested seasonal influenza vaccinations each recruit few new T cells.

CDR3 size: 13 residues. Germline values: CDR1 SGHVS, CDR2 FQNEAQ. Trimming removed 5 bases at V and 9 bases at J, with 14 bases between. This clonotype was picked up many times. Its antigen is currently unknown. The sequence derives from a man in his forties or fifties who received an inactivated influenza vaccine. The rearrangement links TRBV7-8 to TRBJ1-5, with D tentatively TRBD1 (6 bases). The sequencing here drew on PBMCs from blood, taken 4 to 6 days after vaccination. DNA of the CDR3: TGTGCCAGCAGCCCCGGACAGTTTGGGCCCCAGCATTTT. Protein sequence: CASSPGQFGPQHF.